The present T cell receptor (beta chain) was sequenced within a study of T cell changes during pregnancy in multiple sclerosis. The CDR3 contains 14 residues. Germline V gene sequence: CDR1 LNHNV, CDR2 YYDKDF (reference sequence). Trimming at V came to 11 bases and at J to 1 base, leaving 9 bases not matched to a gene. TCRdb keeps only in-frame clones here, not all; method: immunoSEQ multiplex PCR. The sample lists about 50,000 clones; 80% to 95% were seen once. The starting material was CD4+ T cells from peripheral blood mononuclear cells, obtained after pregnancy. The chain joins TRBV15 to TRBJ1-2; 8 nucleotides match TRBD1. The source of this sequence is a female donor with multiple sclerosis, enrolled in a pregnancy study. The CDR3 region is CAASGTGFNYGYTF. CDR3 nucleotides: TGTGCCGCCTCCGGGACAGGTTTTAACTATGGCTACACCTTC.